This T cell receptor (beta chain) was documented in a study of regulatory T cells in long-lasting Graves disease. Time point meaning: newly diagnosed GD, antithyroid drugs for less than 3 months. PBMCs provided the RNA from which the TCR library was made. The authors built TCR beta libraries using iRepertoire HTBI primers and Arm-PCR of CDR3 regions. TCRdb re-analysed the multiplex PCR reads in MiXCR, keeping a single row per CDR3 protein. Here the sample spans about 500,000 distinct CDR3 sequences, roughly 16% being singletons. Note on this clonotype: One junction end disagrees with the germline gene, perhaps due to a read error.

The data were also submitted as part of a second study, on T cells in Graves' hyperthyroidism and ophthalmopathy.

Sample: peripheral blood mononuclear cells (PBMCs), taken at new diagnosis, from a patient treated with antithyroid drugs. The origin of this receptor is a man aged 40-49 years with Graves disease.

The CDR3 loop is CAGSKGTRSGANVLTF. DNA of the CDR3: TGTGCCGGCAGCAAAGGAACCCGCTCTGGGGCCAACGTCCTGACTTTC. The chain uses TRBV9 and TRBJ2-6; D remains ambiguous. The CDR3 spans 16 residues. Germline V gene data show CDR1 as SGDLS and CDR2 as YYNGEE.